This T cell receptor beta chain was identified in a study of graft-versus-host responses after intestinal transplantation. Overall study context: Each recipient received anti-thymocyte globulin induction, then tacrolimus and steroids for two to three years.

Findings and limits, study-wide: GvH clones turned up in recipient marrow; some had shown up first in ileum or blood.

The CDR3 is made up of 16 amino acids. V lost 4 bases and J lost 0; bases outside the gene matches: 7. The germline V gene encodes CDR1 SGHRS and CDR2 YFSETQ. Method: immunoSEQ multiplex PCR; TCRdb's copy keeps in-frame clones and lacks some. The table has around 71,000 clones, over 85% seen once. Concerning this clone: Its target is not known.

This sample comprised bone marrow, obtained less than 750 days after intestinal transplantation. The chain recombines TRBV5-1 with TRBJ1-3; TRBD1 matches 7 bases. The clonotype comes from a human patient who received an intestinal transplant, so some T cells may come from the graft donor. In DNA, the CDR3 is TGCGCCAGCAGCGTTGCCGGGACAGCCTCTGGAAACACCATATATTTT. This translates into CASSVAGTASGNTIYF.